This T cell receptor beta chain was sequenced during a study of cytomegalovirus exposure and HLA in healthy donors. Study-wide points: The investigators catalogued 150 or so TCR beta chains as cytomegalovirus-associated.

In the PCR, 60 Vbeta and 13 Jbeta primers were used. Data came from immunoSEQ multiplex PCR; TCRdb stores just in-frame clones and leaves some out. The sample has roughly 160,000 clones; roughly 77% are singletons. Remarks on this clone: What it binds is not known.

Germline values: CDR1 SGHNT, CDR2 YENEEA. Trimming pared 5 bases from V and 1 base from J, leaving 14 bases between. The CDR3 loop spans 15 amino acids. The TCR was taken from a middle-aged woman in good health and CMV-seropositive. Sequencing was done on a sample of PBMCs. V gene TRBV11-3 combines with J gene TRBJ1-1; tentatively, D is TRBD1 (5 bases). CDR3 amino acids: CASSPRTGGNTEAFF. Written as DNA, the CDR3 is TGTGCCAGCAGCCCGAGGACCGGGGGGAACACTGAAGCTTTCTTT.